This TCR beta chain was sequenced during a study of identical twins. This clonotype was seen more than once but under ten times. MiXCR, applied by TCRdb to the 5' RACE reads, yields one record per CDR3 protein. Of 300,000 to 400,000 distinct CDR3 sequences listed, 10% to 15% are singletons. Separately, the same data were catalogued under a study of yellow fever vaccine responses in identical twins.

The sequenced sample was CD8+ T cells sorted from blood. The TCR was taken from a woman between 18 and 30 years old in good health.

CDR3: CASREDGRNTEAFF. The CDR3 DNA reads as TGTGCCAGCAGGGAAGACGGGCGGAACACTGAAGCTTTCTTT. V usage is TRBV12-3 or TRBV12-4 and J usage is TRBJ1-1; D is uncertain. V lost 6 bases to trimming and J lost 1 base, with 12 bases between them. The CDR3 has 14 residues.